This TCR beta chain was documented in a study of cytomegalovirus exposure and HLA in healthy donors. Study conclusions and caveats: Three of the chains that were CMV-associated were confirmed in vitro to be specific for CMV antigens.

13 Jbeta primers and 60 Vbeta primers were used for the PCR. Only in-frame clones appear in the TCRdb table, and some are missing; sequencing was by immunoSEQ multiplex PCR. The sample consists of roughly 110,000 clones, about 71% of them appearing once. Concerning this clone itself: Its specificity is unknown.

This CDR3 has 14 amino acids. V shed 3 bases and J 9 bases; nucleotides not matched to a gene: 5. The germline V gene encodes CDR1 MDHEN and CDR2 SYDVKM. The V gene is TRBV28, the J gene TRBJ1-6, with TRBD1 matching 7 bases. This receptor was taken from a boy aged 5-17 years in good health and CMV-seronegative. Sequences were obtained from PBMCs. The CDR3 sequence: CASSLSRGSSPLHF. The CDR3 DNA reads as TGTGCCAGCAGTTTGTCCAGGGGGAGTTCACCCCTCCACTTT.